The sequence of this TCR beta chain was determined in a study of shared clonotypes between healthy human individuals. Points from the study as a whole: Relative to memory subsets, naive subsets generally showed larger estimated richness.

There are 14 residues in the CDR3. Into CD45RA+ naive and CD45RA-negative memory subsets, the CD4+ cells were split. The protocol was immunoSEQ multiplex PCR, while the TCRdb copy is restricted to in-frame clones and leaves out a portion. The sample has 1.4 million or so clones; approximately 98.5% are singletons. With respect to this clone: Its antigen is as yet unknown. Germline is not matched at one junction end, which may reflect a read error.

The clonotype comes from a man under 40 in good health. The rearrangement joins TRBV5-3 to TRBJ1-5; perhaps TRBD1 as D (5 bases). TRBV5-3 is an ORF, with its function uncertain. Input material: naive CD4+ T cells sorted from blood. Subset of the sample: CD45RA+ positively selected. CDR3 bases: TGTGCCAGCAGCTCAGGGAAAAGCAATCAGCCCCAGCATTTT. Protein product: CASSSGKSNQPQHF.